This T cell receptor beta chain was obtained from a study of PD-L1 blockade in urothelial cancer. Regarding the study as a whole: At 3 weeks on treatment, tumor-associated clones expanded more with durable benefit.

The CDR3 length is 15 residues. Germline lookup yields CDR1 MDHEN and CDR2 SYDVKM. V lost 9 bases, J lost 1 base, and 15 bases lay in between. Method: immunoSEQ multiplex PCR; TCRdb's copy keeps in-frame clones and lacks some. The sample consists of 85,000 to 130,000 clones, 91% of them appearing once. Note on this clone: Its antigen is unknown.

Sequenced material: PBMCs, taken around atezolizumab (anti-PD-L1) treatment. The gene calls are TRBV28 and TRBJ2-2; TRBD2 is a possible D gene (6 bases). This receptor was obtained from an elderly woman with urothelial cancer. The CDR3 spells CASSSSGLNTGELFF. DNA for the CDR3: TGTGCCAGTTCCTCCTCGGGACTGAACACCGGGGAGCTGTTTTTT.